These T cell receptor beta chains were read from a single sample in a study of CD8+CD57+ T cells in acquired aplastic anemia. Using its own MiXCR run on the reads, TCRdb lists one record per CDR3 protein. The repertoire holds about 160,000 distinct CDR3 sequences, with 40% to 60% as singletons. The sequenced sample was sorted CD4+, CD8+, or CD8+CD57+ T cells (not recorded which) from PBMCs. These receptors originate from a human donor with aplastic anemia. Both conserved end residues are part of each CDR3.

CDR3: CASSRDLAGTTGELFF
V: TRBV4-3

CDR3: CTFGTMNTEAFF
V: TRBV2

CDR3: CASSESGILGELFF
V: TRBV10-1

CDR3: CASSLSLSTDTQYF
V: TRBV7-7

CDR3: CATAGGARQPQHF
V: TRBV10-3

CDR3: CASSLAPGMQPQHF
V: TRBV12-3/TRBV12-4

CDR3: CASSPSATYEQYF
V: TRBV7-9

CDR3: CASSSLLALTDTQYF
V: TRBV19

CDR3: CASSWSDRGINTEAFF
V: TRBV5-5

CDR3: CASSPNDSNQPQHF
V: TRBV2

CDR3: CASSPSSGVMIYEQYF
V: TRBV25-1